One sample yielded the 29 T cell receptor beta chains listed below, sequenced in a study of control samples from healthy donors and cancer patients. The repertoire was sequenced with immunoSEQ multiplex PCR; TCRdb's copy has only in-frame clones and lacks some. The sample carries more than 140,000 clones, around 94% recorded once. The sequencing sample was made of blood. The receptor set was obtained from a man aged 35 to 55 in good health.

The chain uses TRBV7-6 and TRBJ2-1; 9 positions agree with TRBD1. The germline CDR1 and CDR2 sequences are SGHVS and FNYEAQ. V lost 7 bases to trimming and J lost 2 bases; unmatched junction nucleotides: 6. The CDR3 contains 15 residues. The CDR3 nucleotides read TGTGCCAGCAACCCGGGACAGGGTACCTACAATGAGCAGTTCTTC. Residues: CASNPGQGTYNEQFF.

The chain combines TRBV7-9 with TRBJ2-5, with 8 positions matching TRBD2. CDR1 is SEHNR and CDR2 is FQNEAQ in the germline V gene (reference sequence). The V gene end was trimmed by 1 base and the J gene end by 14 bases; junction bases not matched to a gene: 9. This CDR3 is built from 13 residues. CDR3 sequence (DNA): TGTGCCAGCAGCTTAGAAGCGGGAGCCCGCTTTTACTTC. It encodes CASSLEAGARFYF. Full variable domain (remainder filled in from reference TRBV7-9 and TRBJ2-5): DTGVSQNPRHKITKRGQNVTFRCDPISEHNRLYWYRQTLGQGPEFLTYFQNEAQLEKSRLLSDRFSAERPKGSFSTLEIQRTEQGDSAMYLCASSLEAGARFYFGPGTRLLVL.

The rearrangement links TRBV27 to TRBJ1-4, with 9 nucleotides matching TRBD1. V dropped 5 bases and J dropped 3; count of bases not matched to a gene: 22. CDR1 MNHEY and CDR2 SMNVEV come from the germline V gene (reference sequence). This CDR3 spans 21 amino acids. Written as DNA, the CDR3 is TGTGCCAGCAGTATCCGACCTTTCGGGACAGGGTTTTTCTCAGCTAATGAAAAACTGTTTTTT. Translated: CASSIRPFGTGFFSANEKLFF. Full variable domain (outside the CDR3, taken from reference TRBV27 and TRBJ1-4): EAQVTQNPRYLITVTGKKLTVTCSQNMNHEYMSWYRQDPGLGLRQIYYSMNVEVTDKGDVPEGYKVSRKEKRNFPLILESPSPNQTSLYFCASSIRPFGTGFFSANEKLFFGSGTQLSVL.

This rearrangement joins TRBV10-3 to TRBJ1-1; D is uncertain. Germline V lookup: CDR1 ENHRY, CDR2 SYGVKD. V lost 7 bases and J 2 bases, leaving 14 bases between the germline ends. This CDR3 region has 14 residues. CDR3 DNA sequence: TGTGCCATCAAGGCACGGAGCAGCAACACTGAAGCTTTCTTT. It codes for CAIKARSSNTEAFF.

The chain employs TRBV5-6 and TRBJ2-7; D might be TRBD1 or TRBD2, each matching 7 bases. This CDR3 spans 16 amino acids. V lost 2 bases and J 3 bases, leaving 18 bases between the germline ends. Germline CDR1 and CDR2: SGHDT and YYEEEE. CDR3 coding DNA: TGTGCCAGCAGCTTCCTCAGGGGGGGGACCGGCTACGAGCAGTACTTC. Amino acids: CASSFLRGGTGYEQYF.

The rearrangement links TRBV2 to TRBJ2-7; TRBD1 is a possible D gene (5 bases). V was trimmed by 2 bases and J by 2 bases, leaving 19 bases between them. This CDR3 comprises 17 residues. CDR1 and CDR2 (germline): SNHLY, FYNNEI. In DNA form, the CDR3 reads TGTGCCAGCAGTGAATCTGAAGCCGGTGTGGGGCCCTACGAGCAGTACTTC. Its protein is CASSESEAGVGPYEQYF.

This chain connects TRBV2 to TRBJ2-5; 12 nucleotides line up with TRBD2. This CDR3 has 16 residues. Germline assignment: CDR1 SNHLY and CDR2 FYNNEI. The V and J ends lost 8 bases and 5 bases, in that order; junction bases with no gene match: 12. The chain's CDR3 is CASFRPQGTSGETQYF. As DNA, the CDR3 is TGTGCCAGCTTCCGGCCCCAAGGGACTAGCGGGGAGACCCAGTACTTC.

The chain employs TRBV5-1 and TRBJ2-1; the D call may be TRBD1 or TRBD2 (7 bases each). Germline V gives CDR1 SGHRS, CDR2 YFSETQ. With 3 bases removed from V and 6 bases from J, the gap between germline ends came to 16 bases. The CDR3 length is 15 residues. DNA of the CDR3: TGCGCCAGCAGCTGGGTTCCAGGGGGGGTCAATGAGCAGTTCTTC. Translation: CASSWVPGGVNEQFF. The variable domain in full, with the rest retrieved from reference TRBV5-1 and TRBJ2-1, is KAGVTQTPRYLIKTRGQQVTLSCSPISGHRSVSWYQQTPGQGLQFLFEYFSETQRNKGNFPGRFSGRQFSNSRSEMNVSTLELGDSALYLCASSWVPGGVNEQFFGPGTRLTVL.

This clone has only a few counts. The chain links TRBV13 to TRBJ1-2; TRBD1 is a possible D gene (5 bases). Germline V gene sequence: CDR1 PRHDT, CDR2 FYEKMQ (reference sequence). The CDR3 extends over 15 amino acids. V lost 2 bases, J lost 4 bases, and 14 bases lay in between. The CDR3 loop is CASSLRGRVTYGYTF. The CDR3 nucleotides are TGTGCCAGCAGCTTAAGGGGCAGGGTAACCTATGGCTACACCTTC.

The chain joins TRBV7-9 to TRBJ2-1, with 9 bases fitting TRBD1. Germline CDR1 and CDR2: SEHNR and FQNEAQ (reference sequence). Trimming took 4 bases from V and 0 from J; bases not matched to a gene: 7. This CDR3 has 17 amino acids. CDR3 amino acids: CASSSDRGIFSYNEQFF. Here the CDR3 DNA reads TGTGCCAGCAGCTCAGACAGGGGGATCTTCTCCTACAATGAGCAGTTCTTC.

V and J are TRBV5-5 and TRBJ1-1, with D tentatively TRBD1 (5 bases). V lost 4 bases to trimming and J lost 5 bases, with 12 bases between them. Germline V gene sequence: CDR1 SGHKS, CDR2 YYEKEE (reference sequence). The CDR3 covers 13 residues. The CDR3 sequence is CASSPAGGTEAFF. CDR3 nucleotides: TGTGCCAGCAGCCCCGCCGGGGGGACTGAAGCTTTCTTT.

V is TRBV7-9 and J is TRBJ2-1, with TRBD1 matching 10 bases. The germline gives CDR1 SEHNR, CDR2 FQNEAQ (reference sequence). The CDR3 is made up of 14 amino acids. The J segment lost 6 bases and the V segment lost 6 bases, leaving 5 bases of the junction unmatched. This chain's CDR3 is CASRRTGGLNEQFF. As DNA, the CDR3 is TGTGCCAGCAGAAGGACAGGGGGTCTCAATGAGCAGTTCTTC.

J is TRBJ1-3 and V is TRBV7-9; tentative D call: TRBD1 (5 bases). CDR3 length equals 16 residues. Trimming stripped 3 bases from V and 1 base from J, with 13 bases between. CDR1 is SEHNR, CDR2 FQNEAQ, per germline (reference sequence). This CDR3 reads CASSFHRGISGNTIYF. In DNA form, the CDR3 reads TGTGCCAGCAGCTTTCATAGGGGTATTTCTGGAAACACCATATATTTT.

The J gene is TRBJ2-7, the V gene TRBV13; D gene ambiguous. The germline gives CDR1 PRHDT, CDR2 FYEKMQ (reference sequence). The germline V and J ends were trimmed by 5 bases and 5 bases, with 10 bases remaining between them. This CDR3 spans 12 amino acids. In nucleotides, the CDR3 is TGTGCCAGCAGCAATTCGTGGAACGAGCAGTACTTC. It encodes CASSNSWNEQYF.

The genes are TRBV4-2 and TRBJ1-1, with 8 nucleotides matching TRBD1. With V trimmed by 4 bases and J by 5 bases, 15 bases remained unmatched. This CDR3 comprises 17 residues. Germline-derived CDR1 and CDR2 are LGHNA and YNFKEQ. CDR3 sequence reads: CASSPIPGRGLSTEAFF. The CDR3 DNA reads as TGTGCCAGCAGCCCCATCCCGGGCAGGGGGCTTTCGACTGAAGCTTTCTTT.

J is TRBJ2-5 and V is TRBV5-1; 9 bases match TRBD2. V lost 0 bases and J lost 2; bases outside the gene matches: 11. Per germline, CDR1 SGHRS and CDR2 YFSETQ. The CDR3 is 18 amino acids. The CDR3 sequence is CASSLAPTTSGRQETQYF. In DNA form, the CDR3 reads TGCGCCAGCAGCTTGGCTCCCACGACTAGCGGCCGTCAAGAGACCCAGTACTTC.

The chain combines TRBV7-9 with TRBJ1-1; D gene ambiguous. The CDR3 runs to 13 residues. CDR1 and CDR2 (germline): SEHNR, FQNEAQ (reference sequence). The V end was cut by 2 bases, the J end by 10 bases, with 14 bases between. The CDR3 loop reads CASSLTGPSGAFF. CDR3 nucleotides: TGTGCCAGCAGCTTAACCGGGCCCTCTGGAGCTTTCTTT.

This rearrangement joins TRBV27 to TRBJ2-1; 12 bases agree with TRBD2. V trimming: 4 bases; J trimming: 10 bases; junction bases outside the gene matches: 14. Germline lookup yields CDR1 MNHEY and CDR2 SMNVEV (reference sequence). This CDR3 region has 17 residues. CDR3 residues: CASSSSPPGLAGGEQFF. For the CDR3, the DNA is TGTGCCAGCAGTTCCTCCCCACCGGGACTAGCGGGTGGGGAGCAGTTCTTC.

The V and J genes are TRBV7-8 and TRBJ2-7; no reliable D call. This CDR3 is 13 amino acids long. Germline V lookup: CDR1 SGHVS, CDR2 FQNEAQ. Trimming took 1 base from V and 2 from J, leaving 6 bases between them. DNA of the CDR3: TGTGCCAGCAGCTTAGGAGAGACCTACGAGCAGTACTTC. Amino acid sequence: CASSLGETYEQYF.

The CDR3 here is CASSLEGANGYTF. The CDR3 DNA sequence: TGTGCCAGCAGTTTGGAAGGCGCAAATGGCTACACCTTC. V usage is TRBV27 and J usage is TRBJ1-2; D unclear. The V and J ends lost 3 bases and 6 bases respectively, with 11 bases between them. Germline CDR1 reads MNHEY; CDR2 reads SMNVEV (reference sequence). The CDR3 is made up of 13 amino acids.

This clone was observed a single time. The chain joins TRBV5-8 to TRBJ1-5, with 8 bases aligning to TRBD1. Looked up from germline, CDR1 is SGHTS and CDR2 is YDEGEE. CDR3 length: 17 amino acids. The V segment lost 3 bases and the J segment 5 bases; nucleotides outside the gene matches: 13. Written as DNA, the CDR3 is TGTGCCAGCAGCTCATCAGGGGGCGCGGGGTTGCATCAGCCCCAGCATTTT. Residues: CASSSSGGAGLHQPQHF.

The CDR3 spells CASSEIPGWDEQYF. The CDR3 bases are TGTGCCAGCAGTGAGATCCCGGGGTGGGACGAGCAGTACTTC. V usage is TRBV6-4 and J usage is TRBJ2-7; a weak D match, TRBD2 (5 bases). Trimming pared 3 bases from V and 5 bases from J, leaving 14 bases between. Germline-derived CDR1 and CDR2 are MRHNA and SNTAGT. This CDR3 comprises 14 residues.

The V gene is TRBV7-2, the J gene TRBJ2-5; TRBD2 might be the D (5 bases). The germline V gene has CDR1 SGHTA and CDR2 FQGNSA. The CDR3 covers 15 residues. With 5 bases removed from V and 5 bases from J, the gap between germline ends came to 18 bases. CDR3 nucleotides: TGTGCCAGCAGCCTCTCGATCGAGGGTCGGGAGACCCAGTACTTC. This encodes CASSLSIEGRETQYF. Based on the CDR3 plus reference TRBV7-2 and TRBJ2-5, the full variable domain is GAGVSQSPSNKVTEKGKDVELRCDPISGHTALYWYRQSLGQGLEFLIYFQGNSAPDKSGLPSDRFSAERTGGSVSTLTIQRTQQEDSAVYLCASSLSIEGRETQYFGPGTRLLVL.

CDR3 DNA: TGTGCCAGCAGTTTATTTTGGGCGACAGGGTCGGTGGTGAAGACCTACGAGCAGTACTTC. Residues: CASSLFWATGSVVKTYEQYF. The rearrangement uses TRBV28 and TRBJ2-7; 7 nucleotides line up with TRBD1. V lost 1 base and J lost 2; bases outside the gene matches: 20. This CDR3 contains 20 residues. The V gene's germline CDR1 is MDHEN and CDR2 SYDVKM. Together with reference TRBV28 and TRBJ2-7, the CDR3 gives the full variable domain: DVKVTQSSRYLVKRTGEKVFLECVQDMDHENMFWYRQDPGLGLRLIYFSYDVKMKEKGDIPEGYSVSREKKERFSLILESASTNQTSMYLCASSLFWATGSVVKTYEQYFGPGTRLTVT.

This rearrangement joins TRBV5-1 to TRBJ2-5; 12 bases align to TRBD1. Germline V gene sequence: CDR1 SGHRS, CDR2 YFSETQ. This CDR3 spans 15 amino acids. J gave up 5 bases and V 4 bases, and 6 bases lay outside the gene matches. CDR3 region: CASSLGTGGVETQYF. The DNA of the CDR3 is TGCGCCAGCAGCCTGGGGACAGGGGGCGTGGAGACCCAGTACTTC.

The chain carries TRBV24-1 and TRBJ2-1, with a tentative D call TRBD2 (5 bases). The germline CDR1 and CDR2 sequences are KGHDR and SFDVKD. V gave up 5 bases and J gave up 8 bases, with 6 bases separating them. The CDR3 spans 11 residues. This CDR3 is CATSGGYEQFF. The CDR3 DNA reads TGTGCCACCAGTGGAGGGTATGAGCAGTTCTTC.

The V call is TRBV5-1, the J call TRBJ1-6; the D gene is possibly TRBD1 (5 bases). Germline assignment: CDR1 SGHRS and CDR2 YFSETQ. The CDR3 is made up of 16 amino acids. Trimming pared 0 bases from V and 2 bases from J, leaving 9 bases between. The CDR3 loop is CASSLAGDAYNSPLHF. The CDR3 nucleotides are TGCGCCAGCAGCTTGGCGGGGGATGCCTATAATTCACCCCTCCACTTT. Using reference TRBV5-1 and TRBJ1-6 for the parts outside the CDR3, the full variable domain is KAGVTQTPRYLIKTRGQQVTLSCSPISGHRSVSWYQQTPGQGLQFLFEYFSETQRNKGNFPGRFSGRQFSNSRSEMNVSTLELGDSALYLCASSLAGDAYNSPLHFGNGTRLTVT.

In this sample, this clone turned up once. J is TRBJ2-1 and V is TRBV5-6, with D uncertain. CDR1 SGHDT and CDR2 YYEEEE come from the germline V gene. The V end was cut by 2 bases, the J end by 5 bases, with 11 bases between. The CDR3 runs 14 residues. DNA of the CDR3: TGTGCCAGCAGCTTTAAGGCACCCGACAATGAGCAGTTCTTC. This sequence encodes CASSFKAPDNEQFF.

The chain couples TRBV7-9 to TRBJ2-7, with D possibly matching TRBD2 (5 bases). The CDR3 is 11 residues long. Germline V CDR1 and CDR2: SEHNR, FQNEAQ (reference sequence). V lost 2 bases to trimming and J lost 7 bases, with 6 bases between them. The CDR3 bases are TGTGCCAGCAGCTTACGAGGGGAGCAGTACTTC. This encodes CASSLRGEQYF.